A single sample gave rise to the 30 T cell receptor beta chains below, sequenced in a study of early T cells in non-severe SARS-CoV-2 infection. TCRdb reprocessed the 5' RACE reads via MiXCR and lists one record per CDR3 protein. The table lists tens of thousands of distinct CDR3 sequences, about 15% of them singletons, with less than 6% in the top ten. Specimen: whole blood. These receptors were taken from an adult who was a healthcare worker with PCR-confirmed SARS-CoV-2 infection or an uninfected control (not recorded which).

This clonotype was picked up a small number of times. V and J are TRBV9 and TRBJ1-6; a weak D match, TRBD1 (5 bases). The CDR3 consists of 14 residues. Between the trimmed V and J ends, which lost 1 base and 8 bases, there was a span of 10 bases. Germline V gene lookup returns CDR1 SGDLS and CDR2 YYNGEE. Here the CDR3 reads CASSVRGGDSPLHF. In nucleotides, the CDR3 is TGTGCCAGCAGCGTACGGGGAGGGGATTCACCCCTCCACTTT.

This chain uses TRBV20-1 with TRBJ1-5; D ambiguous. The germline CDR1 and CDR2 sequences are DFQATT and SNEGSKA (reference sequence). V was clipped by 6 bases and J by 1 base, with 7 bases between them. This CDR3 spans 12 amino acids. CDR3 amino acids: CSAARSNQPQHF. In DNA form, the CDR3 reads TGCAGTGCCGCTCGGAGCAATCAGCCCCAGCATTTT.

This rearrangement joins TRBV6-5 to TRBJ2-3; 7 bases agree with TRBD2. The V segment lost 6 bases and the J segment 2 bases; nucleotides outside the gene matches: 5. There are 14 residues in the CDR3. CDR1 and CDR2 (germline): MNHEY, SVGAGI. CDR3 sequence: CASRLLAPTDTQYF. The DNA of the CDR3 is TGTGCCAGCAGACTACTAGCGCCCACAGATACGCAGTATTTT.

This clonotype showed up just a few times. The chain combines TRBV4-1 with TRBJ1-3, with D maybe TRBD1 (5 bases). Trimming pared 2 bases from V and 3 bases from J, leaving 14 bases between. The CDR3 contains 16 residues. Germline-derived CDR1 and CDR2 are MGHRA and YSYEKL. CDR3: CASSQPKRGNGNTIYF. The DNA for the CDR3 is TGCGCCAGCAGCCAACCGAAACGGGGGAATGGAAACACCATATATTTT.

Ten or more counts support this clonotype. The genes are TRBV7-8 and TRBJ1-3; D is uncertain. With 4 bases removed from V and 8 bases from J, the gap between germline ends came to 6 bases. Germline V CDR1 and CDR2: SGHVS, FQNEAQ. This CDR3 has 11 amino acids. The CDR3 here is CASSSTDTIYF. CDR3 in DNA: TGTGCCAGCAGCTCCACCGACACCATATATTTT.

This clonotype appeared a few times. The chain employs TRBV19 and TRBJ2-7, with TRBD1 as a possible D gene (5 bases). Trimming cost V 4 bases and J 0 bases, with 10 bases left between them. The CDR3 totals 14 residues. Germline CDR1 LNHDA, CDR2 SQIVND (reference sequence). CDR3 residues: CASSTGPTSYEQYF. CDR3 in DNA: TGTGCCAGTAGTACAGGGCCGACCTCCTACGAGCAGTACTTC.

This clonotype was detected a few times. The chain combines TRBV20-1 with TRBJ1-5; no definite D call. Germline CDR1 and CDR2: DFQATT and SNEGSKA (reference sequence). Trimming removed 5 bases from V and 5 bases from J, with 10 bases in between. The length of the CDR3 is 12 residues. CDR3 sequence: CSASSSDQPQHF. CDR3 bases: TGCAGTGCTTCCTCCTCTGATCAGCCCCAGCATTTT.

The table lists this clonotype with a few counts. The V and J genes are TRBV7-9 and TRBJ2-1, with 9 bases fitting TRBD2. With 5 bases clipped from V and 4 bases from J, the junction kept 6 bases outside the gene matches. The CDR3 contains 15 residues. CDR1 and CDR2 (germline): SEHNR, FQNEAQ (reference sequence). The CDR3 coding sequence is TGTGCCAGCAGCGCCGCTAGCGGGACATACAATGAGCAGTTCTTC. Residues: CASSAASGTYNEQFF.

The sample holds many counts of this clonotype. This chain uses TRBV5-1 with TRBJ2-3; maybe TRBD1 (5 bases). Trimming took off 5 bases at V and 1 base at J, with 14 bases between the two ends. The CDR3 is 15 residues long. CDR1 is SGHRS, CDR2 YFSETQ, per germline. CDR3 DNA: TGCGCCAGCAGTCTTGATGGCAGGGGCACAGATACGCAGTATTTT. This encodes CASSLDGRGTDTQYF.

The J gene is TRBJ2-2, the V gene TRBV10-2, with D unclear. The CDR3 is made up of 14 amino acids. V was clipped by 7 bases and J by 9 bases, with 18 bases between them. Looked up from germline, CDR1 is WSHSY and CDR2 is SAAADI. CDR3 DNA sequence: TGCGCCAGCAATCCAGGCATAATGAACAGGGAGCTGTTTTTT. Its translation: CASNPGIMNRELFF.

This clonotype was counted at least ten times. This rearrangement joins TRBV28 to TRBJ2-7; D possibly uses TRBD1 or TRBD2 (5 bases each). This CDR3 spans 12 amino acids. CDR1 MDHEN and CDR2 SYDVKM come from the germline V gene. V lost 5 bases to trimming and J lost 4 bases, with 9 bases between them. The CDR3 spells CASSRGVYEQYF. CDR3 sequence (DNA): TGTGCCAGCAGTCGAGGGGTTTACGAGCAGTACTTC.

This clonotype was picked up a small number of times. J is TRBJ2-1 and V is TRBV30; TRBD2 matches 8 bases. V was clipped by 5 bases and J by 6 bases; unmatched bases: 3. The CDR3 runs to 12 residues. Germline-derived CDR1 and CDR2 are GTSNPN and SVGIG (reference sequence). CDR3 in DNA: TGTGCCTGGGGAAGCGGGAGCAATGAGCAGTTCTTC. Translation: CAWGSGSNEQFF.

Notes on this clonotype: This may arise from a read error, as a much more abundant clone is one base away. The chain couples TRBV20-1 to TRBJ1-1; TRBD1 is a possible D gene (5 bases). The CDR3 consists of 13 residues. V was cut by 0 bases and J by 4 bases, with 9 bases left in between. The V gene's germline CDR1 is DFQATT and CDR2 SNEGSKA (reference sequence). The CDR3 reads CSARDRVITEAFF. CDR3 nucleotide sequence: TGCAGTGCTAGAGACAGGGTTATCACTGAAGCTTTCTTT.

CDR3 coding DNA: TGTGCCTGGAGTCCCGGGACTAGCGGGTACAATGAGCAGTTCTTC. It is translated as CAWSPGTSGYNEQFF. This chain links TRBV30 with TRBJ2-1; 12 bases fit TRBD2. CDR3 length: 15 amino acids. Looked up from germline, CDR1 is GTSNPN and CDR2 is SVGIG (reference sequence). V lost 2 bases, J lost 4 bases, and 3 bases stayed unmatched.

This chain connects TRBV24-1 to TRBJ2-2; D is ambiguous. The V gene lost 7 bases and the J gene lost 5 bases, with 10 bases spanning the gap. Germline loops: CDR1 KGHDR, CDR2 SFDVKD. This CDR3 spans 13 amino acids. CDR3 protein: CATRDGDTGELFF. The CDR3 nucleotides are TGTGCCACCAGGGACGGAGATACCGGGGAGCTGTTTTTT.

This clonotype was recorded many times. This chain uses TRBV11-2 with TRBJ2-7; TRBD1 matches 8 bases. CDR3 length: 14 residues. Germline CDR1 reads SGHAT; CDR2 reads FQNNGV. The ends lost 5 bases at V and 4 bases at J; junction bases unmatched: 7. The CDR3, as DNA: TGTGCCAGCAGCACCCGGACAGGGACTTACGAGCAGTACTTC. The encoded protein is CASSTRTGTYEQYF.

This clonotype was recorded many times. The chain combines TRBV20-1 with TRBJ2-7; no clear D gene. Trimming removed 6 bases at V and 9 bases at J, with 9 bases between. This CDR3 region has 9 residues. Looked up from germline, CDR1 is DFQATT and CDR2 is SNEGSKA (reference sequence). The CDR3 DNA reads TGCAGTGCAGATCCGAGGCAGTACTTC. It yields the protein CSADPRQYF.

This chain uses TRBV4-2 with TRBJ2-1, with a weak D call TRBD2 (6 bases). This CDR3 comprises 13 residues. In germline, CDR1 is LGHNA, CDR2 YNFKEQ. V gave up 1 base and J gave up 7 bases, with 8 bases separating them. This chain's CDR3 is CASSQGRENEQFF. CDR3 DNA: TGTGCCAGCAGCCAAGGACGGGAGAATGAGCAGTTCTTC.

The rearrangement uses TRBV6-6 and TRBJ2-2, with a weak D call TRBD2 (6 bases). The V end lost 6 bases, the J end lost 2 bases, and 13 bases lay between the germline ends. Germline loops: CDR1 MNHNY, CDR2 SVGAGI (reference sequence). This CDR3 contains 15 residues. CDR3 nucleotides: TGTGCCAGCAGGCTAGGGACTGCTAACACCGGGGAGCTGTTTTTT. Its translation: CASRLGTANTGELFF.

The chain combines TRBV12-3 or TRBV12-4 with TRBJ2-7; no reliable D call. Deletions cut 8 bases from V and 3 bases from J, with 8 bases between. The length of the CDR3 is 11 residues. CDR3 sequence reads: CASGSYYEQYF. For the CDR3, the DNA is TGTGCCAGCGGCAGTTACTACGAGCAGTACTTC.

This clonotype came up a few times. The rearrangement joins TRBV28 to TRBJ2-5; TRBD1 matches at 9 bases. The junction had 6 bases not matched to a gene; V was cut back by 5 bases and J by 5 bases. The CDR3 has 14 residues. The germline gives CDR1 MDHEN, CDR2 SYDVKM. The CDR3 sequence: CASSGDRVRETQYF. Here the CDR3 DNA reads TGTGCCAGCAGTGGGGACAGGGTGAGGGAGACCCAGTACTTC.

The chain combines TRBV7-2 with TRBJ2-7; D possibly corresponds to TRBD1 (6 bases). The germline V and J ends were trimmed by 0 bases and 7 bases, with 16 bases remaining between them. CDR3 length equals 15 residues. Germline V gene data show CDR1 as SGHTA and CDR2 as FQGNSA. The DNA of the CDR3 is TGTGCCAGCAGCTTAGCCTACAGGGATCTGGGGGAGCAGTACTTC. Amino acid sequence: CASSLAYRDLGEQYF.

Comments on this clonotype: It is likely a read error, because the conserved phenylalanine at the end of the CDR3 is missing. The chain has TRBV9 and TRBJ1-1; D is possibly TRBD1 (5 bases). This CDR3 is 15 amino acids long. Germline V gene data show CDR1 as SGDLS and CDR2 as YYNGEE. V was pared by 5 bases and J by 0 bases, with 14 bases between. The CDR3 sequence is CASSTGGGMNTEAFL. CDR3 sequence (DNA): TGTGCCAGCAGTACCGGTGGGGGTATGAACACTGAAGCTTTCCTT.

This clonotype showed up many times. The V and J genes are TRBV3-1 and TRBJ1-5; D gene uncertain. Trimming pared 0 bases from V and 4 bases from J, leaving 7 bases between. The CDR3 runs to 14 residues. The germline CDR1 and CDR2 sequences are LGHDT and YNNKEL (reference sequence). Written as DNA, the CDR3 is TGTGCCAGCAGCCAAGATGCGGGGAATCAGCCCCAGCATTTT. It specifies CASSQDAGNQPQHF.

V is TRBV29-1 and J is TRBJ2-2; 7 bases are shared with TRBD2. Germline V gene sequence: CDR1 SQVTM, CDR2 ANQGSEA. The CDR3 contains 12 residues. Germline trimming cut 7 bases from V and 5 bases from J; bases unmatched to any gene: 4. This CDR3 is CSAWDYTGELFF. CDR3 DNA: TGCAGCGCCTGGGACTATACCGGGGAGCTGTTTTTT.

The sample holds many counts of this clonotype. V is TRBV7-8 and J is TRBJ2-3; 7 nucleotides align to TRBD2. There are 16 residues in the CDR3. The germline gives CDR1 SGHVS, CDR2 FQNEAQ. V gave up 5 bases and J gave up 2 bases; unmatched junction bases: 10. The CDR3 DNA reads TGTGCCAGCAGCCCTAGGGCGGGAGCCCCCACAGATACGCAGTATTTT. Residues: CASSPRAGAPTDTQYF.

This sequence joins TRBV14 and TRBJ1-1; the D is unclear. CDR1 and CDR2 (germline): SGHDN, FVKESK. The CDR3 has 13 amino acids. V was shortened by 4 bases and J by 4 bases, with 10 bases between the two germline ends. The DNA of the CDR3 is TGTGCCAGCAGCCTGACGCCGGCCACTGAAGCTTTCTTT. Translating gives CASSLTPATEAFF.

This CDR3 is CASSQGAGQPQHF. The CDR3 DNA reads TGTGCCAGCAGCCAAGGGGCAGGTCAGCCCCAGCATTTT. The chain has TRBV3-1 and TRBJ1-5; unclear D gene. Germline V gene lookup returns CDR1 LGHDT and CDR2 YNNKEL (reference sequence). This CDR3 is 13 amino acids long. The V and J ends lost 1 base and 6 bases respectively, with 7 bases between them. The full variable domain, rest sourced from reference TRBV3-1 and TRBJ1-5, is DTAVSQTPKYLVTQMGNDKSIKCEQNLGHDTMYWYKQDSKKFLKIMFSYNNKELIINETVPNRFSPKSPDKAHLNLHINSLELGDSAVYFCASSQGAGQPQHFGDGTRLSIL.

This clonotype was recorded many times. The chain recombines TRBV11-2 with TRBJ1-2; D might be TRBD1 (5 bases). Trimming removed 5 bases from V and 4 bases from J, with 20 bases in between. The CDR3 length is 16 residues. The V gene's germline CDR1 is SGHAT and CDR2 FQNNGV. The CDR3 DNA reads TGTGCCAGCAGCCCTCACGCCGGGGCGTCGCTCTATGGCTACACCTTC. It encodes CASSPHAGASLYGYTF.

This chain connects TRBV4-1 to TRBJ2-5, with unresolved D. Germline values: CDR1 MGHRA, CDR2 YSYEKL. Trimming left V 5 bases short and J 6 bases short, with 4 bases between. CDR3 size: 10 residues. The CDR3 protein is CASSGKTQYF. CDR3 coding DNA: TGCGCCAGCAGCGGGAAGACCCAGTACTTC.